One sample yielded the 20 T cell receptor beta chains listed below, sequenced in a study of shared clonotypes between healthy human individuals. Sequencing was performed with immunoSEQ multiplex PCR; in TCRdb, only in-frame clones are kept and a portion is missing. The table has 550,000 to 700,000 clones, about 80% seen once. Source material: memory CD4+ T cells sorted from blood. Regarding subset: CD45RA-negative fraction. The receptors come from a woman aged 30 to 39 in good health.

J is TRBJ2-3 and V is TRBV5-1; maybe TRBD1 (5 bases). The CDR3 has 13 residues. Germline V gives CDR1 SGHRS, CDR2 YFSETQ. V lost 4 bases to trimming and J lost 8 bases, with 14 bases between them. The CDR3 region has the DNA TGCGCCAGCAGCCCAGGACATACTGGTACGCAGTATTTT. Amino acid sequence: CASSPGHTGTQYF. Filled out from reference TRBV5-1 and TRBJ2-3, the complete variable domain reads KAGVTQTPRYLIKTRGQQVTLSCSPISGHRSVSWYQQTPGQGLQFLFEYFSETQRNKGNFPGRFSGRQFSNSRSEMNVSTLELGDSALYLCASSPGHTGTQYFGPGTRLTVL.

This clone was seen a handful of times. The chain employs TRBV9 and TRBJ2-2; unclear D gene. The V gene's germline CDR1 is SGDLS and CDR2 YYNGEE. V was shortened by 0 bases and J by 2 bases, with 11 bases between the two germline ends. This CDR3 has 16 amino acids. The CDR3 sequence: CASSVGQQVNTGELFF. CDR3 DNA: TGTGCCAGCAGCGTAGGCCAGCAGGTTAACACCGGGGAGCTGTTTTTT.

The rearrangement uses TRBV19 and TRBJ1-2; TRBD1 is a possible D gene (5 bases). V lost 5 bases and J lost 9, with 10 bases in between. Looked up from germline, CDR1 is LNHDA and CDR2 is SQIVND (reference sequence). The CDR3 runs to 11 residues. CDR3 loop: CASSPGIRYTF. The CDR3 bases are TGTGCCAGTAGTCCAGGGATTCGCTACACCTTC.

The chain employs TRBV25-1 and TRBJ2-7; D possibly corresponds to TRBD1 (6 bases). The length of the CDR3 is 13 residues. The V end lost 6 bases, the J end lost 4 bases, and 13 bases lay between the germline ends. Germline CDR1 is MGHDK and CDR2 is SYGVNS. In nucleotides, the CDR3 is TGTGCCAGCAGGACCCCGGACAGTTACGAGCAGTACTTC. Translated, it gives CASRTPDSYEQYF.

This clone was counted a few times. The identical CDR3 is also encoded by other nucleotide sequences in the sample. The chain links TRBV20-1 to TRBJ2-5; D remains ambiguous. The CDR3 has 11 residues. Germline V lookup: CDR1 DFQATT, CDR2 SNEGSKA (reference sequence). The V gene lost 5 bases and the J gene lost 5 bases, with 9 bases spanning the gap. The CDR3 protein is CSAGPGETQYF. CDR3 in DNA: TGCAGTGCTGGCCCGGGCGAGACCCAGTACTTC.

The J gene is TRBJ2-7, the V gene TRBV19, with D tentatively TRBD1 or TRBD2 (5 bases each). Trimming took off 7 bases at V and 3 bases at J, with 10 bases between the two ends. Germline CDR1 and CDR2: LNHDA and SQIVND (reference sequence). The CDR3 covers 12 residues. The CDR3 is CASTRDGYEQYF. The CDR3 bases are TGTGCCAGTACCCGGGACGGCTACGAGCAGTACTTC.

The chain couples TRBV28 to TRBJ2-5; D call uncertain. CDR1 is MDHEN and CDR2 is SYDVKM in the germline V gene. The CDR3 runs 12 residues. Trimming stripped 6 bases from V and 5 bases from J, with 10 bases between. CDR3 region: CASSWIGETQYF. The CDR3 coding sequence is TGTGCCAGCAGCTGGATTGGGGAGACCCAGTACTTC.

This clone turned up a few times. The chain's CDR3 is CASSSGTGFYTEAFF. The CDR3 DNA sequence: TGTGCCAGCAGCTCGGGGACAGGGTTTTACACTGAAGCTTTCTTT. This chain uses TRBV7-2 with TRBJ1-1, with 9 bases that match TRBD1. Looked up from germline, CDR1 is SGHTA and CDR2 is FQGNSA. This CDR3 region has 15 residues. Losses at the gene ends were 4 bases for V and 3 bases for J; bases not matched to a gene: 6.

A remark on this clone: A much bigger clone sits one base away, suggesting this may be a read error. CDR3 residues: CASRISTDTQYF. For the CDR3, the DNA is TGTGCCAGCAGGATTAGCACAGATACGCAGTATTTT. The chain uses TRBV28 and TRBJ2-3; D not certain. The CDR3 is 12 residues long. Germline V gene data show CDR1 as MDHEN and CDR2 as SYDVKM. With 6 bases removed from V and 0 bases from J, the gap between germline ends came to 4 bases.

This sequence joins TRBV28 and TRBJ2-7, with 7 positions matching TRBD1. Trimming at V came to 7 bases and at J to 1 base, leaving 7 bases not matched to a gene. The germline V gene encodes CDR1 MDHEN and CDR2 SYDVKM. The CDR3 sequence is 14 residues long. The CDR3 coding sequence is TGTGCCAGCACCACGAACAGGGGTTCCTACGAGCAGTACTTC. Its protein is CASTTNRGSYEQYF.

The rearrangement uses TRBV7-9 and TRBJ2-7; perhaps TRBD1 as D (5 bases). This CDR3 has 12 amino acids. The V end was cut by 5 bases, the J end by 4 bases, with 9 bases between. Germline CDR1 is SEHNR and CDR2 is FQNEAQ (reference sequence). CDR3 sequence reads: CASSTQGYEQYF. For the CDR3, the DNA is TGTGCCAGCAGCACCCAGGGTTACGAGCAGTACTTC.

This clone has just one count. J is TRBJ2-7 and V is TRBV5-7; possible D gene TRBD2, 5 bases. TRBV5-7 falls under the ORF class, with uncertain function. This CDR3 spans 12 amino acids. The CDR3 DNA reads TGTGCGCCGCCAGGACTGCTTTACGAGCAGTACTTC. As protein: CAPPGLLYEQYF.

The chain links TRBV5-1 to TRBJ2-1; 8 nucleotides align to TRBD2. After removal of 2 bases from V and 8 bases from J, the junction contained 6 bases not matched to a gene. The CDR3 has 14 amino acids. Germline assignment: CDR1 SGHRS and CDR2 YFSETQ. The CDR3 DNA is TGCGCCAGCAGCTTAGTCGCGGGAGGCTATGAGCAGTTCTTC. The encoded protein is CASSLVAGGYEQFF.

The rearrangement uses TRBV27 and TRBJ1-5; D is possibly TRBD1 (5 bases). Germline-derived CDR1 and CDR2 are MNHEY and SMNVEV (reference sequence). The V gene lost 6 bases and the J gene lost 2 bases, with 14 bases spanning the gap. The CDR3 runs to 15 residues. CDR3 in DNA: TGTGCCAGCAGGAGGCAGGGCTCAGGCAATCAGCCCCAGCATTTT. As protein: CASRRQGSGNQPQHF.

The CDR3 reads CASSEFADTEAFF. CDR3 DNA sequence: TGTGCCAGCAGTGAATTTGCGGACACTGAAGCTTTCTTT. V is TRBV6-1 and J is TRBJ1-1, with D unclear. Germline V CDR1 and CDR2: MNHNS, SASEGT. The V gene lost 2 bases and the J gene lost 3 bases, with 7 bases spanning the gap. CDR3 length: 13 amino acids.

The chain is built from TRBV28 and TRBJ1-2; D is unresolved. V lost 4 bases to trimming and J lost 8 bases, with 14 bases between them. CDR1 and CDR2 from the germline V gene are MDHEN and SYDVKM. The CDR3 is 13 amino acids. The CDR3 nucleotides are TGTGCCAGCAGTTCGTCGAGAAATAGAGGCTACACCTTC. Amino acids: CASSSSRNRGYTF.

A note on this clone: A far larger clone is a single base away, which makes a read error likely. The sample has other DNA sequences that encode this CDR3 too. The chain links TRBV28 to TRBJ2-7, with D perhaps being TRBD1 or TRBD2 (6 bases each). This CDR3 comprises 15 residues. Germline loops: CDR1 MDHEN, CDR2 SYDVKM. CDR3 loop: CASTNGGAITYEQYF. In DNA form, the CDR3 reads TGTGCCAGCACAAACGGGGGCGCGATAACCTACGAGCAGTACTTT. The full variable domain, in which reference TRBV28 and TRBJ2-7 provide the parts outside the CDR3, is DVKVTQSSRYLVKRTGEKVFLECVQDMDHENMFWYRQDPGLGLRLIYFSYDVKMKEKGDIPEGYSVSREKKERFSLILESASTNQTSMYLCASTNGGAITYEQYFGPGTRLTVT.

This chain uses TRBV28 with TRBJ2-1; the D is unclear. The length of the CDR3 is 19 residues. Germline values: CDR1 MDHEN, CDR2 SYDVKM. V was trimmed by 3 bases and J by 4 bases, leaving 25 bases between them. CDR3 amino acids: CASSFYLTGRRQRYNEQFF. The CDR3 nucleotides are TGTGCCAGCAGTTTCTATCTTACCGGGCGGCGGCAACGTTACAATGAGCAGTTCTTC.

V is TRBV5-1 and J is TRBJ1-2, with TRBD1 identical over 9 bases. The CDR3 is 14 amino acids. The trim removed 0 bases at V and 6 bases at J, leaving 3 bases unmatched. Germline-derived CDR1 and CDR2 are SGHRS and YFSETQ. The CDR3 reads CASSLEGQGNGYTF. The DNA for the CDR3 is TGCGCCAGCAGCTTGGAGGGACAGGGAAATGGCTACACCTTC.

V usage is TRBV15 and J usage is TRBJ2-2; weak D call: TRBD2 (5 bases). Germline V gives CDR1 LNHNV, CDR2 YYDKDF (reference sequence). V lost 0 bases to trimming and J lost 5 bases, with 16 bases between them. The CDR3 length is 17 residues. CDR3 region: CATSRDLRREGTGELFF. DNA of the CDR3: TGTGCCACCAGCAGAGATCTGAGACGGGAAGGTACCGGGGAGCTGTTTTTT.